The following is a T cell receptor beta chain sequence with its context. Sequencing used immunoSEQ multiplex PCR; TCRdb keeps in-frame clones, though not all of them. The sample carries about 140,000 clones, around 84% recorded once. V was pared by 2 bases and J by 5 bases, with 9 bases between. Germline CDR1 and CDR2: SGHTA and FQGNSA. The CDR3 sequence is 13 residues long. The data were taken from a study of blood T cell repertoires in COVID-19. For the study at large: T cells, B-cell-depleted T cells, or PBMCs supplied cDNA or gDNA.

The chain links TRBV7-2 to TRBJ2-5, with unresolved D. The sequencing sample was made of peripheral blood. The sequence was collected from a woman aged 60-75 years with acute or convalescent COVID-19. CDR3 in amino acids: CASSLTTKETQYF. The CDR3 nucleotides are TGTGCCAGCAGCTTAACCACAAAGGAGACCCAGTACTTC.